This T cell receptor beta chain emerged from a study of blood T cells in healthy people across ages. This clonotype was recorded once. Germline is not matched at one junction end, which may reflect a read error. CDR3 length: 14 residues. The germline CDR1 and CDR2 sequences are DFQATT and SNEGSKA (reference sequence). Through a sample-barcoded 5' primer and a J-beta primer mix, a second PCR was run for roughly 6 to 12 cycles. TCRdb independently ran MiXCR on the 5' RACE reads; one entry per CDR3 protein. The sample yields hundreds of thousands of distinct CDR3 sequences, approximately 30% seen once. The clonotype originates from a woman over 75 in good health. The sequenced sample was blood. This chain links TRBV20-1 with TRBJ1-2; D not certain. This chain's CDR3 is CSARVRGGRYGYTF. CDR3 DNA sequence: TGTAGTGCTAGAGTCCGGGGTGGGAGATATGGCTACACCTTC.